The sequence of this T cell receptor beta chain was determined in a study of T cells in localized non-small cell lung cancer. Comment on this clone: Its antigen remains unknown.

TCRdb's table, derived via immunoSEQ multiplex PCR, lists solely in-frame clones and lacks some. Of about 20,000 clones listed, about 89% are singletons. The CDR3 covers 15 residues. The germline CDR1 and CDR2 sequences are LGHNA and YNFKEQ. V dropped 4 bases and J dropped 0 bases, with 7 bases sitting between them. Study results and caveats: It was uninvolved adjacent lung that showed the highest T cell clonality, exceeding tumor.

The sequenced sample was PBMCs, obtained before any cancer treatment. The chain recombines TRBV4-2 with TRBJ2-6, with a weak D call TRBD2 (6 bases). The source of this sequence is a man aged 40-75 years with stage II squamous cell lung carcinoma. The CDR3: CASSLGLSGANVLTF. In DNA form, the CDR3 reads TGTGCCAGCAGCCTGGGACTCTCTGGGGCCAACGTCCTGACTTTC.